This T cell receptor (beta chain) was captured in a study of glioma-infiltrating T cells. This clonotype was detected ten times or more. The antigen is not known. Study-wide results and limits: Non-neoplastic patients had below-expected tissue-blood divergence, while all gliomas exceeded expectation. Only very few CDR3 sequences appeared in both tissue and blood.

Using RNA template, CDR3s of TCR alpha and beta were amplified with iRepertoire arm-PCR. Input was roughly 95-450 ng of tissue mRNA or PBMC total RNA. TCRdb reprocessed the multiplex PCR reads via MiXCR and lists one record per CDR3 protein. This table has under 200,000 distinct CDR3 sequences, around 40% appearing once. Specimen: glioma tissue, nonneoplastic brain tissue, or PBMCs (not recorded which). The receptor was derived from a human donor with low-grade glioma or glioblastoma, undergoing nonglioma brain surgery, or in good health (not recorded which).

The CDR3 DNA reads as TGCAGCGTTGAAGAGACAGGTGGGACCCAGTACTTC. Amino acids: CSVEETGGTQYF. This sequence joins TRBV29-1 and TRBJ2-5; D is perhaps TRBD1 (6 bases). CDR3 length: 12 residues. Trimming shortened V by 0 bases and J by 7 bases, and 9 bases separated the two germline ends. CDR1 is SQVTM and CDR2 is ANQGSEA in the germline V gene.